This TCR beta chain was retrieved from a study of cytomegalovirus exposure and HLA in healthy donors. Study-level information: The use of the same platform for the 100 to 150 validation repertoires and the roughly 730 first-cohort repertoires was reported by a later analysis.

Regarding this clone: What it recognizes is unknown.

The CDR3 is made up of 17 amino acids. The germline CDR1 and CDR2 sequences are SGHDN and FVKESK. The V and J ends lost 5 bases and 2 bases respectively, with 21 bases between them. Findings of the study overall: The study put around 180 TCR beta chains on its list as cytomegalovirus-associated.

Generated by immunoSEQ multiplex PCR, the TCRdb table keeps only in-frame clones and is missing some. This table holds 250,000 or so clones, nearly 90% found once. Material: PBMCs. This chain links TRBV14 with TRBJ2-5; a weak D match, TRBD2 (6 bases). The sequence came from a woman aged 18-35 years in good health and CMV-seronegative. The CDR3 region is CASSEKPGVAVQETQYF. CDR3 in DNA: TGTGCCAGCAGCGAAAAACCGGGGGTAGCGGTACAAGAGACCCAGTACTTC.